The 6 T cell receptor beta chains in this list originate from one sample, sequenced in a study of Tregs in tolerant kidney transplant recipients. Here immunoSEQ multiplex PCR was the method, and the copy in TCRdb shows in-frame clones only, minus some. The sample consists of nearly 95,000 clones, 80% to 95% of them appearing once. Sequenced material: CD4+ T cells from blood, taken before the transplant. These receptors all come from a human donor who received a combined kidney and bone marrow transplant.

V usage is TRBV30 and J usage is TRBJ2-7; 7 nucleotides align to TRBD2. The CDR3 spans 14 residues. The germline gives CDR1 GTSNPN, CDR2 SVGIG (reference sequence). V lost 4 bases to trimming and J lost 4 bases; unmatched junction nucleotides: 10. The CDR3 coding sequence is TGTGCCTGGACCGAGGGAGGGGTCGGTTACGAGCAGTACTTC. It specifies CAWTEGGVGYEQYF.

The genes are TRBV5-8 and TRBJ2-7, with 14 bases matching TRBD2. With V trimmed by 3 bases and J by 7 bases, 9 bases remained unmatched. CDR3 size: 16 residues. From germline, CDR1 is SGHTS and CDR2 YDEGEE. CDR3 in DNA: TGTGCCAGCAGCTATGTGGGACTAGCGGGAGTACGGGAGCAGTACTTC. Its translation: CASSYVGLAGVREQYF.

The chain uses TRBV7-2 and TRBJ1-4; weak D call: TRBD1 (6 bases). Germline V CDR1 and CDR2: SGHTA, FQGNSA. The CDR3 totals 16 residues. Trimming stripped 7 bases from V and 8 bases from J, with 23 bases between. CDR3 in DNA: TGTGCCAGCACCCTCGGTAAGGGGGACCTCTACGAAAAACTGTTTTTT. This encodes CASTLGKGDLYEKLFF.

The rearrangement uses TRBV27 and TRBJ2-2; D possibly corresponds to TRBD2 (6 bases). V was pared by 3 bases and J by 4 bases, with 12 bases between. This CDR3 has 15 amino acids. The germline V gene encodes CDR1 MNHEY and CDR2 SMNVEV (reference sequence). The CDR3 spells CASSLHGSPTGELFF. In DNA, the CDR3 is TGTGCCAGCAGTTTGCACGGGAGTCCCACCGGGGAGCTGTTTTTT.

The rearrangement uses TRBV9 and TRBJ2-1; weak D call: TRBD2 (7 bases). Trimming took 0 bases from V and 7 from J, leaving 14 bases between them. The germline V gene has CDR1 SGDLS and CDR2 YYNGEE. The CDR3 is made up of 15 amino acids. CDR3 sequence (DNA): TGTGCCAGCAGCGTAGGTGGGGGGGCTGGGAATGAGCAGTTCTTC. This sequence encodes CASSVGGGAGNEQFF.

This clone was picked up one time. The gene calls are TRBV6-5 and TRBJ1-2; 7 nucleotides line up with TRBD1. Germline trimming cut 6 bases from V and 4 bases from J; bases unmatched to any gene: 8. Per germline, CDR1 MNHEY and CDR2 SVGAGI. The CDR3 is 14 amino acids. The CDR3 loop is CASSKMTGIYGYTF. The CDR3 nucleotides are TGTGCCAGCAGCAAAATGACAGGGATCTATGGCTACACCTTC.